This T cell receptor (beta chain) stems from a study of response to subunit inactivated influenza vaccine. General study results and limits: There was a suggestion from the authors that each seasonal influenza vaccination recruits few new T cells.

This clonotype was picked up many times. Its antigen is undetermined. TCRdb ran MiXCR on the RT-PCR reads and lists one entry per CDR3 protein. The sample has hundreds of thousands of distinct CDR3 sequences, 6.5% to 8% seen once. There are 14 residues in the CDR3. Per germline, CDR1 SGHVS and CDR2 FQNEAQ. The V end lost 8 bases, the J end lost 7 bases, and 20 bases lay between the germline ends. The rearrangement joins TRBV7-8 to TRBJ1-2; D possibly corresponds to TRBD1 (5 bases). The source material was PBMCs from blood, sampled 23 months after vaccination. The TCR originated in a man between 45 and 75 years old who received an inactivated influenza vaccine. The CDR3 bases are TGTGCCAGCCGCCCGTCCAGGGAACTAGGTGGCTACACCTTC. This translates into CASRPSRELGGYTF.